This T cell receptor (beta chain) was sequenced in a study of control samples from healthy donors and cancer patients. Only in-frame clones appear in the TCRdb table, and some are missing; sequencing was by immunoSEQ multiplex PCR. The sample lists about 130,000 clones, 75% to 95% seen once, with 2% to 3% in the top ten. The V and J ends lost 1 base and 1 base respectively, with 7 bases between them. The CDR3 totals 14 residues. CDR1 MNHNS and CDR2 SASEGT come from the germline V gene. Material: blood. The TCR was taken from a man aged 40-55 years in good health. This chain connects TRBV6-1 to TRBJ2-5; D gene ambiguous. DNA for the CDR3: TGTGCCAGCAGTGAAGATATTTTCCAAGAGACCCAGTACTTC. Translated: CASSEDIFQETQYF.